A single sample gave rise to the 28 T cell receptor beta chains below, sequenced in a study of sequential checkpoint blockade in melanoma. Using immunoSEQ multiplex PCR, the repertoire was profiled, and TCRdb retains in-frame clones only, with some absent. The sample yields around 26,000 clones, about three quarters seen once. Treatment given: randomized to nivolumab then ipilimumab (arm A) or the reverse (arm B). The sample here was CD8+ T cells sorted from blood (inferred from file names), taken from a patient given nivolumab and ipilimumab in sequence. The source of these receptors is a human donor with melanoma.

This clone showed up just once. V usage is TRBV27 and J usage is TRBJ2-3, with 9 bases fitting TRBD2. Germline V gene lookup returns CDR1 MNHEY and CDR2 SMNVEV (reference sequence). The length of the CDR3 is 15 residues. V was pared by 4 bases and J by 1 base, with 3 bases of the junction left unmatched. The CDR3 DNA reads as TGTGCCAGCAGTTCGAGGACTAGCGGCACAGATACGCAGTATTTT. Translation: CASSSRTSGTDTQYF.

The gene calls are TRBV28 and TRBJ2-1; TRBD2 agrees at 11 bases. The CDR3 runs to 15 residues. The germline CDR1 and CDR2 sequences are MDHEN and SYDVKM. J gave up 4 bases and V 6 bases, and 5 bases lay outside the gene matches. The CDR3 DNA reads TGTGCCAGCAGGTGGGGGACTAGCGGTTACAATGAGCAGTTCTTC. Residues: CASRWGTSGYNEQFF.

This chain links TRBV28 with TRBJ1-1, with D tentatively TRBD1 (5 bases). The V gene's germline CDR1 is MDHEN and CDR2 SYDVKM. The germline V and J ends were trimmed by 2 bases and 4 bases, with 8 bases remaining between them. This CDR3 comprises 13 residues. The CDR3 DNA follows: TGTGCCAGCAGTTTAGCCAGGGCCACTGAAGCTTTCTTT. Its translation is CASSLARATEAFF.

This clone is classed as medium-sized (0.01 to 0.1%). The chain combines TRBV4-3 with TRBJ2-6; D call uncertain. The germline V gene encodes CDR1 LGHNA and CDR2 YSLEER. There are 16 residues in the CDR3. Trimming cost V 0 bases and J 4 bases, with 10 bases left between them. The CDR3, as DNA: TGCGCCAGCAGCCAAGATCCTGGAGCGGGGGCCAACGTCCTGACTTTC. Translating it yields CASSQDPGAGANVLTF.

This chain links TRBV9 with TRBJ2-5; TRBD2 aligns across 7 bases. The trim removed 0 bases at V and 7 bases at J, leaving 0 bases unmatched. Germline CDR1 reads SGDLS; CDR2 reads YYNGEE. The CDR3 loop spans 12 amino acids. The CDR3 is CASSVGEGTQYF. In DNA, the CDR3 is TGTGCCAGCAGCGTAGGGGAGGGGACCCAGTACTTC.

V usage is TRBV9 and J usage is TRBJ2-7; 9 nucleotides align to TRBD1. Unmatched junction bases numbered 1, after V lost 0 bases and J lost 0 bases. The V gene's germline CDR1 is SGDLS and CDR2 YYNGEE. The CDR3 has 15 residues. The DNA for the CDR3 is TGTGCCAGCAGCGTAGGGACAGGGGACTCCTACGAGCAGTACTTC. This sequence encodes CASSVGTGDSYEQYF.

J is TRBJ2-7 and V is TRBV11-2, with TRBD1 identical over 7 bases. In germline, CDR1 is SGHAT, CDR2 FQNNGV. The CDR3 contains 14 residues. The V segment lost 1 base and the J segment 1 base; nucleotides outside the gene matches: 1. CDR3 residues: CASSLARGSYEQYF. For the CDR3, the DNA is TGTGCCAGCAGCTTAGCCAGGGGGTCCTACGAGCAGTACTTC.

The chain couples TRBV27 to TRBJ1-5; D might be TRBD1 (5 bases). The CDR3 covers 15 residues. Germline CDR1 MNHEY, CDR2 SMNVEV (reference sequence). The V end was cut by 2 bases, the J end by 7 bases, with 15 bases between. CDR3 in amino acids: CASSLGPPQGQPQHF. CDR3 DNA sequence: TGTGCCAGCAGTTTAGGGCCCCCCCAGGGCCAGCCCCAGCATTTT.

This chain connects TRBV7-9 to TRBJ1-2, with 7 positions matching TRBD1. V shed 4 bases and J 0 bases; nucleotides not matched to a gene: 5. Germline CDR1 reads SEHNR; CDR2 reads FQNEAQ (reference sequence). The CDR3 consists of 15 residues. The CDR3 sequence is CASSSGQVSNYGYTF. The CDR3 DNA is TGTGCCAGCAGCTCTGGACAGGTTTCTAACTATGGCTACACCTTC.

As concerns this clone: Within the sample, other DNA sequences also encode this same CDR3. The J gene is TRBJ2-7, the V gene TRBV28, with 11 nucleotides matching TRBD1. V was clipped by 3 bases and J by 6 bases; unmatched bases: 7. The CDR3 contains 15 residues. Germline V gene data show CDR1 as MDHEN and CDR2 as SYDVKM. The CDR3 here is CASSFVGTGGSEQYF. Here the CDR3 DNA reads TGTGCCAGCAGTTTCGTAGGGACAGGGGGATCCGAGCAGTACTTC.

Only a few counts were recorded for this clone. A much larger clone differs from this one at a single base, so this may be a read error. The chain's CDR3 is CASSQGASYDYEQYF. The DNA of the CDR3 is TGTGCCAGCAGCCAAGGGGCTAGCTATGACTACGAGCAGTACTTC. The genes are TRBV4-2 and TRBJ2-7; a possible D gene is TRBD2 (5 bases). In germline, CDR1 is LGHNA, CDR2 YNFKEQ. V gave up 1 base and J gave up 3 bases, with 13 bases separating them. This CDR3 contains 15 residues.

The chain employs TRBV6-4 and TRBJ2-2; tentatively, D is TRBD1 (5 bases). The length of the CDR3 is 15 residues. CDR1 and CDR2 from the germline V gene are MRHNA and SNTAGT. Trimming removed 0 bases at V and 3 bases at J, with 8 bases between. Here the CDR3 reads CASSDSSRDTGELFF. DNA for the CDR3: TGTGCCAGCAGTGACTCGAGCAGGGACACCGGGGAGCTGTTTTTT.

The V gene is TRBV5-1, the J gene TRBJ2-2; TRBD1 matches 7 bases. CDR3 length equals 15 residues. Trimming at V came to 4 bases and at J to 0 bases, leaving 3 bases not matched to a gene. Germline loops: CDR1 SGHRS, CDR2 YFSETQ. CDR3 protein: CASSPGQPNTGELFF. CDR3 coding DNA: TGCGCCAGCAGCCCGGGACAGCCGAACACCGGGGAGCTGTTTTTT.

This chain uses TRBV25-1 with TRBJ1-1; D call uncertain. V lost 5 bases and J lost 3, with 7 bases in between. The CDR3 covers 12 residues. Per the germline V gene, CDR1 is MGHDK and CDR2 is SYGVNS. The CDR3 is CASSMPDTEAFF. The DNA of the CDR3 is TGTGCCAGCAGTATGCCGGACACTGAAGCTTTCTTT.

The V gene is TRBV4-1, the J gene TRBJ1-2; D gene uncertain. The germline CDR1 and CDR2 sequences are MGHRA and YSYEKL. With 1 base removed from V and 6 bases from J, the gap between germline ends came to 9 bases. CDR3 length: 13 amino acids. The CDR3 DNA reads TGCGCCAGCAGCCAAGGGGTCGGGAATGGCTACACCTTC. It is translated as CASSQGVGNGYTF.

The V and J genes are TRBV5-4 and TRBJ2-5, with 9 bases that match TRBD1. The CDR3 extends over 14 amino acids. V lost 3 bases, J lost 11 bases, and 11 bases stayed unmatched. CDR1 and CDR2 (germline): SGHNT, YYREEE (reference sequence). CDR3 sequence reads: CASSSRTGVREQYF. The CDR3 DNA sequence: TGTGCCAGCAGCTCCCGGACAGGGGTGAGGGAGCAGTACTTC. Variable domain in full (rest from reference TRBV5-4 and TRBJ2-5): ETGVTQSPTHLIKTRGQQVTLRCSSQSGHNTVSWYQQALGQGPQFIFQYYREEENGRGNFPPRFSGLQFPNYSSELNVNALELDDSALYLCASSSRTGVREQYFGPGTRLLVL.

J is TRBJ1-2 and V is TRBV15, with D possibly TRBD1 on 5 matching bases. Trimming stripped 0 bases from V and 4 bases from J, with 12 bases between. The CDR3 sequence is 15 residues long. Germline V gene data show CDR1 as LNHNV and CDR2 as YYDKDF (reference sequence). The CDR3 region has the DNA TGTGCCACCAGCAGAGATCGGGGGTTATTCTATGGCTACACCTTC. Encoded protein: CATSRDRGLFYGYTF.

This chain joins TRBV4-1 and TRBJ2-7; D might be TRBD1 (6 bases). The V gene's germline CDR1 is MGHRA and CDR2 YSYEKL. With 4 bases removed from V and 4 bases from J, the gap between germline ends came to 14 bases. This CDR3 has 14 residues. CDR3 DNA sequence: TGCGCCAGCAGCCTCCGGGACACACAGTACGAGCAGTACTTC. Protein product: CASSLRDTQYEQYF.

The genes are TRBV5-6 and TRBJ2-7, with 11 bases identical to TRBD2. Germline V gives CDR1 SGHDT, CDR2 YYEEEE. V dropped 0 bases and J dropped 7; count of bases not matched to a gene: 9. CDR3 length: 16 residues. The CDR3 DNA reads TGTGCCAGCAGCTTGGTAGGTAGCGGGAGGGGACGGGAGCAGTACTTC. Residues: CASSLVGSGRGREQYF.

This rearrangement joins TRBV21-1 to TRBJ1-3; the table calls TRBD1, which could not be checked here. TRBV21-1 is a pseudogene segment. The CDR3 loop spans 17 amino acids. CDR3: CASSITPSAGRGNTIYF. For the CDR3, the DNA is TGTGCCAGCAGCATAACCCCCTCGGCAGGGCGTGGAAACACCATATATTTT.

The V call is TRBV9, the J call TRBJ1-5; unclear D gene. Germline V CDR1 and CDR2: SGDLS, YYNGEE. Trimming shortened V by 0 bases and J by 6 bases, and 13 bases separated the two germline ends. CDR3 size: 15 residues. Here the CDR3 reads CASSVAGVTGQPQHF. CDR3 DNA sequence: TGTGCCAGCAGCGTAGCGGGAGTTACGGGTCAGCCCCAGCATTTT.

The J gene is TRBJ2-7, the V gene TRBV9; a weak D match, TRBD2 (6 bases). The CDR3 has 16 residues. In germline, CDR1 is SGDLS, CDR2 YYNGEE. Trimming removed 0 bases at V and 3 bases at J, with 16 bases between. The CDR3 loop is CASSVGSVAEDYEQYF. The DNA for the CDR3 is TGTGCCAGCAGCGTAGGGTCGGTAGCGGAGGACTACGAGCAGTACTTC.

This chain joins TRBV4-1 and TRBJ2-7; TRBD2 might be the D (7 bases). In germline, CDR1 is MGHRA, CDR2 YSYEKL. V lost 4 bases and J lost 2, with 21 bases in between. The CDR3 length is 17 residues. CDR3 nucleotide sequence: TGCGCCAGCAGCCCTATCGGCGGGGGCCGGGTCACCTACGAGCAGTACTTC. Protein sequence: CASSPIGGGRVTYEQYF.

V is TRBV25-1 and J is TRBJ2-7; D is unresolved. CDR3 size: 11 residues. Germline lookup yields CDR1 MGHDK and CDR2 SYGVNS. V was trimmed by 7 bases and J by 5 bases, leaving 9 bases between them. Here the CDR3 reads CASTPADEQYF. The CDR3, as DNA: TGTGCCAGCACACCGGCGGACGAGCAGTACTTC.

The V call is TRBV30, the J call TRBJ2-7; 7 nucleotides line up with TRBD2. CDR1 and CDR2 (germline): GTSNPN, SVGIG (reference sequence). With 2 bases clipped from V and 5 bases from J, the junction kept 9 bases outside the gene matches. The CDR3 has 14 residues. This chain's CDR3 is CAWSIGRGGNEQYF. The CDR3, as DNA: TGTGCCTGGAGTATAGGGAGGGGAGGCAACGAGCAGTACTTC.

The chain is built from TRBV13 and TRBJ2-7, with TRBD1 matching over 7 bases. The ends lost 5 bases at V and 2 bases at J; junction bases unmatched: 12. CDR1 and CDR2 from the germline V gene are PRHDT and FYEKMQ (reference sequence). The CDR3 loop spans 16 amino acids. CDR3 sequence reads: CASSPVRDSRPYEQYF. The CDR3 DNA follows: TGTGCCAGCAGCCCCGTCCGGGACAGCCGTCCCTACGAGCAGTACTTC.

This clone was seen only once. The V gene is TRBV7-9, the J gene TRBJ1-5; a possible D gene is TRBD1 (5 bases). Germline-derived CDR1 and CDR2 are SEHNR and FQNEAQ (reference sequence). The CDR3 is 14 amino acids. Trimming removed 3 bases at V and 0 bases at J, with 6 bases between. CDR3 region: CASSLTDSNQPQHF. CDR3 coding DNA: TGTGCCAGCAGCTTGACAGATAGCAATCAGCCCCAGCATTTT.

This clone was detected only once. The gene calls are TRBV7-2 and TRBJ2-7; D remains ambiguous. Trimming shortened V by 1 base and J by 4 bases, and 11 bases separated the two germline ends. CDR3 length: 14 amino acids. The germline V gene encodes CDR1 SGHTA and CDR2 FQGNSA. CDR3: CASSLGLRNYEQYF. The CDR3 DNA reads as TGTGCCAGCAGCTTAGGTCTGAGGAATTACGAGCAGTACTTC.